The following is a TCR beta chain sequence with its context. Antigen specificity is unknown. Primers: 60 Vbeta forward and 13 Jbeta reverse. The data were produced by immunoSEQ multiplex PCR, yet TCRdb's version contains in-frame clones alone and is incomplete. Of about 160,000 clones in the sample, 70% to 90% were seen once. The CDR3 loop spans 14 amino acids. Germline V CDR1 and CDR2: SEHNR, FQNEAQ (reference sequence). The ends lost 7 bases at V and 4 bases at J; junction bases unmatched: 6. The sample belongs to a study of cytomegalovirus exposure and HLA in healthy donors. At the level of the study: About 82 million unique TCRs from HLA-typed donors were held in an early release of data.

Overall study findings and caveats: Among CMV-associated TCR beta chains, most appeared HLA-restricted in a later analysis. Further analysis, carried out later, found HLA-associated TCR beta chains more clonally expanded than equally common other chains. Sequencing depth across donors, presence/absence analyses assumed, was roughly uniform.

Input material: PBMCs. This sequence joins TRBV7-9 and TRBJ2-1, with 8 bases fitting TRBD2. The sequence was obtained from a young man in good health and CMV-seropositive. The CDR3 spells CASTTLAGYNEQFF. The CDR3 DNA reads TGTGCCAGCACCACCCTAGCGGGTTACAATGAGCAGTTCTTC.